These 29 T cell receptor beta chains were all obtained from the same sample, sequenced in a study of shared clonotypes between healthy human individuals. The protocol was immunoSEQ multiplex PCR, while the TCRdb copy is restricted to in-frame clones and leaves out a portion. This table holds around 480,000 clones, around 79% found once. Sequencing input: PBMCs. All receptors derive from a woman aged 40 to 50 in good health. Some clones in this sample may be carry-over from other donors' samples.

This rearrangement joins TRBV2 to TRBJ2-3; maybe TRBD1 (6 bases). In germline, CDR1 is SNHLY, CDR2 FYNNEI. The length of the CDR3 is 17 residues. V lost 3 bases to trimming and J lost 0 bases, with 16 bases between them. This chain's CDR3 is CASSEWDTQDSTDTQYF. In DNA form, the CDR3 reads TGTGCCAGCAGTGAGTGGGACACACAAGACAGCACAGATACGCAGTATTTT.

The chain combines TRBV5-1 with TRBJ2-1; D possibly corresponds to TRBD1 (7 bases). The V gene's germline CDR1 is SGHRS and CDR2 YFSETQ. Trimming cost V 4 bases and J 9 bases, with 17 bases left between them. The CDR3 spans 14 residues. The CDR3: CASSLVEGAREQFF. Here the CDR3 DNA reads TGCGCCAGCAGCCTTGTGGAGGGGGCTCGTGAGCAGTTCTTC.

The gene calls are TRBV6-6 and TRBJ2-2, with 11 bases lining up with TRBD2. The germline V gene encodes CDR1 MNHNY and CDR2 SVGAGI (reference sequence). This CDR3 contains 16 residues. J lost 5 bases, V lost 10 bases, and 12 bases had no gene match. The CDR3 DNA sequence: TGTGCCACCGTCTTAGCGGGAGGGCCGGGTACCGGGGAGCTGTTTTTT. Its protein product is CATVLAGGPGTGELFF.

In this sample, this clone turned up a few times. This chain links TRBV5-1 with TRBJ2-1; D not resolved. Trimming removed 0 bases at V and 5 bases at J, with 6 bases between. The CDR3 extends over 13 amino acids. CDR1 SGHRS and CDR2 YFSETQ come from the germline V gene. The CDR3: CASSLEADNEQFF. The CDR3 DNA is TGCGCCAGCAGCTTGGAGGCCGACAATGAGCAGTTCTTC.

The genes are TRBV6-1 and TRBJ2-7; no clear D. Trimming took off 4 bases at V and 4 bases at J, with 11 bases between the two ends. There are 13 residues in the CDR3. From germline, CDR1 is MNHNS and CDR2 SASEGT. As DNA, the CDR3 is TGTGCCAGCAGTGTGTATGCGGAGTACGAGCAGTACTTC. Its protein product is CASSVYAEYEQYF.

The rearrangement links TRBV5-4 to TRBJ2-1; TRBD2 matches at 10 bases. V shed 4 bases, J shed 5 bases, and the junction held 6 bases outside the gene matches. In germline, CDR1 is SGHNT, CDR2 YYREEE (reference sequence). The CDR3 sequence is 15 residues long. CDR3 DNA: TGTGCCAGCAGCCGGGGGACTAGCGAAAACAATGAGCAGTTCTTC. Its protein product is CASSRGTSENNEQFF.

This rearrangement joins TRBV5-4 to TRBJ2-3, with D possibly TRBD2 on 6 matching bases. This CDR3 region has 16 residues. The germline gives CDR1 SGHNT, CDR2 YYREEE (reference sequence). Trimming stripped 6 bases from V and 2 bases from J, with 19 bases between. The CDR3 loop reads CASNPSGTATTDTQYF. The CDR3 DNA is TGTGCCAGCAACCCCTCCGGGACTGCGACCACAGATACGCAGTATTTT.

J is TRBJ2-5 and V is TRBV27, with D tentatively TRBD1 (5 bases). The germline CDR1 and CDR2 sequences are MNHEY and SMNVEV (reference sequence). Trimming cost V 5 bases and J 6 bases, with 19 bases left between them. The CDR3 length is 15 residues. CDR3 loop: CASSTLEAWGKTQYF. CDR3 in DNA: TGTGCCAGCAGTACTCTGGAAGCGTGGGGCAAGACCCAGTACTTC.

The rearrangement uses TRBV4-1 and TRBJ2-2; D remains ambiguous. Looked up from germline, CDR1 is MGHRA and CDR2 is YSYEKL. The CDR3 totals 15 residues. Trimming left V 3 bases short and J 0 bases short, with 8 bases between. CDR3 sequence: CASSHGTANTGELFF. DNA for the CDR3: TGCGCCAGCAGCCATGGCACGGCGAACACCGGGGAGCTGTTTTTT.

The chain employs TRBV7-2 and TRBJ2-3; tentatively, D is TRBD2 (5 bases). This CDR3 spans 16 amino acids. The germline V and J ends were trimmed by 2 bases and 10 bases, with 22 bases remaining between them. Per germline, CDR1 SGHTA and CDR2 FQGNSA. This CDR3 is CASSLIPARPGIAQYF. Written as DNA, the CDR3 is TGTGCCAGCAGCTTAATACCAGCTCGCCCGGGGATAGCGCAGTATTTT.

J is TRBJ1-1 and V is TRBV18, with D possibly being TRBD1 (6 bases). The CDR3 extends over 15 amino acids. Germline loops: CDR1 KGHSH, CDR2 LQKENI. V was cut by 2 bases and J by 0 bases, with 10 bases left in between. Here the CDR3 reads CASSPTGSLNTEAFF. The CDR3 nucleotides are TGTGCCAGCTCACCAACAGGGTCCTTGAACACTGAAGCTTTCTTT.

The V gene is TRBV2, the J gene TRBJ2-2, with a weak D call TRBD1 (5 bases). The V gene's germline CDR1 is SNHLY and CDR2 FYNNEI. The CDR3 totals 14 residues. The ends were cut back, 8 bases at V and 0 bases at J, with 10 bases in the middle. CDR3 DNA: TGTGCCAGCTTCAGGGCCCCGAACACCGGGGAGCTGTTTTTT. Translating it yields CASFRAPNTGELFF.

The chain combines TRBV18 with TRBJ2-1; the D gene is possibly TRBD2 (5 bases). V was pared by 5 bases and J by 5 bases, with 10 bases between. The germline CDR1 and CDR2 sequences are KGHSH and LQKENI. CDR3 length: 13 amino acids. Written as DNA, the CDR3 is TGTGCCAGCTCAGAGGACTTGGACAATGAGCAGTTCTTC. Its translation: CASSEDLDNEQFF.

The chain has TRBV12-2 and TRBJ1-3. TRBV12-2 is a pseudogene locus. The CDR3 is 14 amino acids. The CDR3 loop is CASRFTPPLDTIYF. For the CDR3, the DNA is TGTGCAAGTCGCTTTACCCCTCCATTGGACACCATATATTTT.

The V call is TRBV5-1, the J call TRBJ2-7, with D perhaps matching TRBD2 (6 bases). V lost 7 bases, J lost 3 bases, and 17 bases lay in between. Germline V CDR1 and CDR2: SGHRS, YFSETQ. CDR3 length: 14 residues. This chain's CDR3 is CASAPGPTSYEQYF. CDR3 DNA sequence: TGCGCCAGCGCCCCGGGTCCGACTAGCTACGAGCAGTACTTC.

This clone has more than one count but fewer than ten. The chain uses TRBV5-8 and TRBJ2-3; D remains unclear. This CDR3 spans 13 amino acids. Germline CDR1 and CDR2: SGHTS and YDEGEE. V lost 0 bases and J lost 4, with 6 bases in between. The CDR3 DNA sequence: TGTGCCAGCAGCTTGGAGGGATCAGATACGCAGTATTTT. It specifies CASSLEGSDTQYF.

The rearrangement uses TRBV5-6 and TRBJ1-5; a possible D gene is TRBD1 (5 bases). Germline values: CDR1 SGHDT, CDR2 YYEEEE. CDR3 size: 18 residues. Deletions cut 5 bases from V and 1 base from J, with 22 bases between. CDR3 in amino acids: CASSHEYWEGPSNQPQHF. The DNA of the CDR3 is TGTGCCAGCAGTCATGAGTACTGGGAGGGGCCCAGCAATCAGCCCCAGCATTTT.

CDR3 DNA: TGTGCCAGCAGCCCACCGTCGTCCGCCGAGCAGTACTTC. Its translation is CASSPPSSAEQYF. This chain connects TRBV11-3 to TRBJ2-7, with unresolved D. Looked up from germline, CDR1 is SGHNT and CDR2 is YENEEA. The V end was cut by 5 bases, the J end by 6 bases, with 14 bases between. There are 13 residues in the CDR3.

The chain has TRBV5-1 and TRBJ1-4; D may be TRBD1 (5 bases). Germline assignment: CDR1 SGHRS and CDR2 YFSETQ. Trimming stripped 5 bases from V and 3 bases from J, with 11 bases between. This CDR3 has 14 amino acids. This CDR3 reads CASRAGFSNEKLFF. CDR3 coding DNA: TGCGCCAGCAGGGCAGGGTTTTCTAATGAAAAACTGTTTTTT.

To note about this clone: A much larger clone lies a single base off, so this may be a read error. At the DNA level, this CDR3 is encoded by other sequences in the same sample as well. The rearrangement uses TRBV5-1 and TRBJ2-1; TRBD2 matches 13 bases. Germline CDR1 SGHRS, CDR2 YFSETQ. The CDR3 loop spans 16 amino acids. J was trimmed by 10 bases and V by 4 bases; bases with no gene match: 11. The CDR3 sequence: CASSGTSGRAGGEQFF. The CDR3 region has the DNA TGCGCCAGCAGCGGAACTAGCGGGAGGGCCGGGGGCGAGCAGTTCTTC.

This rearrangement joins TRBV6-1 to TRBJ1-5, with a possible D match to TRBD1 (5 bases). V was clipped by 5 bases and J by 1 base, with 9 bases between them. Germline CDR1 MNHNS, CDR2 SASEGT. CDR3 length: 14 amino acids. CDR3 nucleotide sequence: TGTGCCAGCAGTCACTGGGGCAGCAATCAGCCCCAGCATTTT. It encodes CASSHWGSNQPQHF.

The sample holds one count of this clone. The chain links TRBV7-9 to TRBJ2-7; no reliable D call. Germline V CDR1 and CDR2: SEHNR, FQNEAQ (reference sequence). This CDR3 is 15 amino acids long. The germline V and J ends were trimmed by 2 bases and 5 bases, with 16 bases remaining between them. CDR3 residues: CASSLITGYPHEQYF. CDR3 bases: TGTGCCAGCAGCTTAATTACGGGTTACCCCCACGAGCAGTACTTC. Using reference TRBV7-9 and TRBJ2-7 for the parts outside the CDR3, the full variable domain is DTGVSQNPRHKITKRGQNVTFRCDPISEHNRLYWYRQTLGQGPEFLTYFQNEAQLEKSRLLSDRFSAERPKGSFSTLEIQRTEQGDSAMYLCASSLITGYPHEQYFGPGTRLTVT.

This clone was seen only a few times. This chain links TRBV18 with TRBJ2-3; possibly TRBD1 or TRBD2 for D (6 bases each). The CDR3 loop spans 13 amino acids. Germline-derived CDR1 and CDR2 are KGHSH and LQKENI. The ends were cut back, 9 bases at V and 4 bases at J, with 14 bases in the middle. CDR3 bases: TGTGCCAGTCACAGGGACTTCGCAGATACGCAGTATTTT. This codes for CASHRDFADTQYF.

The rearrangement links TRBV5-1 to TRBJ2-1; 8 bases map to TRBD1. The CDR3 is 15 residues long. V lost 4 bases and J lost 2; bases outside the gene matches: 5. The V gene's germline CDR1 is SGHRS and CDR2 YFSETQ. CDR3 residues: CASSPGQAAYNEQFF. In nucleotides, the CDR3 is TGCGCCAGCAGCCCGGGACAGGCGGCCTACAATGAGCAGTTCTTC.

This clone was recorded a few times. V usage is TRBV5-1 and J usage is TRBJ2-1, with D possibly being TRBD2 (5 bases). Trimming stripped 4 bases from V and 7 bases from J, with 15 bases between. Germline V CDR1 and CDR2: SGHRS, YFSETQ. This CDR3 region has 14 residues. DNA for the CDR3: TGCGCCAGCAGCGAAGGATCGGGGTGGAATGAGCAGTTCTTC. The encoded protein is CASSEGSGWNEQFF. Complete variable domain (other parts from reference TRBV5-1 and TRBJ2-1): KAGVTQTPRYLIKTRGQQVTLSCSPISGHRSVSWYQQTPGQGLQFLFEYFSETQRNKGNFPGRFSGRQFSNSRSEMNVSTLELGDSALYLCASSEGSGWNEQFFGPGTRLTVL.

V is TRBV2 and J is TRBJ2-1; 7 bases are a match to TRBD1. Germline CDR1 reads SNHLY; CDR2 reads FYNNEI. V gave up 5 bases and J gave up 9 bases; unmatched junction bases: 10. The CDR3 totals 14 residues. CDR3 loop: CASSYTHRGSEQFF. The CDR3 DNA sequence: TGTGCCAGCAGTTACACACACAGGGGTAGTGAGCAGTTCTTC. Full variable domain (remainder filled in from reference TRBV2 and TRBJ2-1): EPEVTQTPSHQVTQMGQEVILRCVPISNHLYFYWYRQILGQKVEFLVSFYNNEISEKSEIFDDQFSVERPDGSNFTLKIRSTKLEDSAMYFCASSYTHRGSEQFFGPGTRLTVL.

The CDR3 loop reads CASSSPGGYEQYF. CDR3 in DNA: TGTGCCAGCAGTTCCCCCGGGGGCTACGAGCAGTACTTC. This rearrangement joins TRBV28 to TRBJ2-7; D may be TRBD2 (6 bases). Germline V CDR1 and CDR2: MDHEN, SYDVKM. The CDR3 is 13 amino acids. Trimming removed 4 bases from V and 3 bases from J, with 10 bases in between. Full variable domain (missing parts from reference TRBV28 and TRBJ2-7): DVKVTQSSRYLVKRTGEKVFLECVQDMDHENMFWYRQDPGLGLRLIYFSYDVKMKEKGDIPEGYSVSREKKERFSLILESASTNQTSMYLCASSSPGGYEQYFGPGTRLTVT.

This rearrangement joins TRBV29-1 to TRBJ2-3, with D perhaps TRBD1 or TRBD2 (5 bases each). Germline values: CDR1 SQVTM, CDR2 ANQGSEA. V shed 4 bases and J shed 1 base, with 12 bases lying between them. The CDR3 covers 14 residues. CDR3 sequence (DNA): TGCAGCGTTGCGAGGGACGGAGGCACAGATACGCAGTATTTT. Amino acid sequence: CSVARDGGTDTQYF.

The V call is TRBV19, the J call TRBJ2-2; 11 bases match TRBD2. The V segment lost 3 bases and the J segment 5 bases; nucleotides outside the gene matches: 5. Germline V gene sequence: CDR1 LNHDA, CDR2 SQIVND (reference sequence). The CDR3 is 16 amino acids. In nucleotides, the CDR3 is TGTGCCAGTAGTATCGTAGCGGGAGGGGGGACCGGGGAGCTGTTTTTT. It yields the protein CASSIVAGGGTGELFF.